This entry lists 6 T cell receptor beta chains sequenced from one sample in a study of pediatric ulcerative colitis (dated by TCRdb to between 2019 and 2020). One to two pinch biopsies were taken from the rectum for research during colonoscopy. Library generation was performed with the immunoSEQ multiplex PCR assay. Drawn from immuneACCESS, this table holds only the in-frame rearrangements with V and J called that TCRdb kept. Clones are partly lost; checked studies trace under half to an unresolved V gene and leave the rest unexplained. The table for this sample lists approximately 38,000 clones; roughly 70% of them were counted only once. The top ten hold around 9.2% of the sample. The specimen sequenced was gut tissue. These receptors all come from a boy aged 5-17 years with severe ulcerative colitis.

This chain links TRBV6-6 with TRBJ2-1; possibly TRBD1 or TRBD2 for D (7 bases each). Trimming left V 4 bases short and J 5 bases short, with 18 bases between. There are 16 residues in the CDR3. The V gene's germline CDR1 is MNHNY and CDR2 SVGAGI (reference sequence). CDR3 region: CASSSQGGGINNEQFF. The DNA of the CDR3 is TGTGCCAGCAGTTCCCAGGGGGGGGGAATAAACAATGAGCAGTTCTTC.

This clone was seen a handful of times. The V gene is TRBV11-3, the J gene TRBJ2-7, with no clear D. This CDR3 is 13 amino acids long. V lost 1 base and J lost 3, with 7 bases in between. Looked up from germline, CDR1 is SGHNT and CDR2 is YENEEA. The CDR3 loop reads CASSLGSHYEQYF. For the CDR3, the DNA is TGTGCCAGCAGCTTAGGAAGTCACTACGAGCAGTACTTC.

The chain couples TRBV5-1 to TRBJ2-5; possibly TRBD2 for D (5 bases). Per the germline V gene, CDR1 is SGHRS and CDR2 is YFSETQ. The CDR3 extends over 13 amino acids. Between the trimmed V and J ends, which lost 1 base and 1 base, there was a span of 5 bases. CDR3 DNA: TGCGCCAGCAGCTTGACTAGCCAAGAGACCCAGTACTTC. This gives the protein CASSLTSQETQYF.

The V and J genes are TRBV2 and TRBJ1-1; 7 positions agree with TRBD1. This CDR3 comprises 16 residues. Germline loops: CDR1 SNHLY, CDR2 FYNNEI. With V trimmed by 0 bases and J by 5 bases, 9 bases remained unmatched. The CDR3 DNA reads as TGTGCCAGCAGTGAAGCGCTTCAGGGGGGCTTAACTGAAGCTTTCTTT. This gives the protein CASSEALQGGLTEAFF.

The chain is built from TRBV2 and TRBJ2-2; D is possibly TRBD2 (6 bases). The CDR3 consists of 17 residues. V was cut by 2 bases and J by 0 bases, with 13 bases left in between. Germline V gives CDR1 SNHLY, CDR2 FYNNEI. In nucleotides, the CDR3 is TGTGCCAGCAGTGAAATGGCGGAGGGCCCGAACACCGGGGAGCTGTTTTTT. Its translation is CASSEMAEGPNTGELFF.

The genes are TRBV19 and TRBJ2-4; 11 nucleotides match TRBD1. The CDR3 runs to 15 residues. V lost 4 bases to trimming and J lost 7 bases; unmatched junction nucleotides: 6. Germline CDR1 reads LNHDA; CDR2 reads SQIVND (reference sequence). The CDR3 sequence: CASSTHRDRGNIQYF. As DNA, the CDR3 is TGTGCCAGTAGTACCCACCGGGACAGGGGGAACATTCAGTACTTC.